One and the same sample provided the 19 T cell receptor beta chains below, sequenced in a study of vaccination and CD4 T cells after COVID-19. For these TCRs, the target antigens are not known. Noted treatment: roughly nine-day PBMC culture with coronavirus spike peptide pools or control peptides (ViraFEST assay). An Oncomine TCR Beta short-read assay was used to sequence the DNA from cultured CD4+ T cells. TCRdb recomputed calls from the PCR reads with MiXCR, one row per CDR3 protein. The table records approximately 12,000 distinct CDR3 sequences, around 27% of them present only once. The source material was CD4+ T cells from blood, cultured in vitro, sampled before SARS-CoV-2 vaccination. The source of these receptors is a human donor who received a COVID-19 vaccine.

The rearrangement uses TRBV12-3 or TRBV12-4 and TRBJ2-3; 8 bases are shared with TRBD2. This CDR3 comprises 15 residues. The V gene end was trimmed by 3 bases and the J gene end by 2 bases; junction bases not matched to a gene: 4. Written as DNA, the CDR3 is TGTGCCAGCAGTTTCTCTAGCGGGTACACAGATACGCAGTATTTT. Amino acid sequence: CASSFSSGYTDTQYF.

This clonotype rates as medium-sized. This chain links TRBV7-8 with TRBJ1-2, with 8 bases identical to TRBD1. CDR1 SGHVS and CDR2 FQNEAQ come from the germline V gene. Trimming at V came to 5 bases and at J to 4 bases, leaving 27 bases not matched to a gene. The CDR3 is 21 residues long. DNA of the CDR3: TGTGCCAGCAGCCAAAGGACCATTAAGGGGACCAGGGGGCGCGTGTTCTATGGCTACACCTTC. Translating it yields CASSQRTIKGTRGRVFYGYTF.

The chain joins TRBV20-1 to TRBJ1-2; D remains ambiguous. This CDR3 spans 14 amino acids. The V end was cut by 2 bases, the J end by 2 bases, with 12 bases between. Germline CDR1 DFQATT, CDR2 SNEGSKA (reference sequence). This CDR3 reads CSARIETENYGYTF. CDR3 nucleotide sequence: TGCAGTGCTAGAATAGAGACGGAAAACTATGGCTACACCTTC.

There are a few counts of this clonotype. CDR3 in amino acids: CAWSTSGGTTGTDTQYF. In nucleotides, the CDR3 is TGTGCCTGGAGTACTAGCGGGGGGACAACTGGCACAGATACGCAGTATTTT. The chain is built from TRBV30 and TRBJ2-3; 12 bases map to TRBD2. CDR3 length: 17 amino acids. The V and J ends lost 2 bases and 1 base, in that order; junction bases with no gene match: 7. Germline V gene lookup returns CDR1 GTSNPN and CDR2 SVGIG (reference sequence). Supplemented by reference TRBV30 and TRBJ2-3, the full variable domain reads SQTIHQWPATLVQPVGSPLSLECTVEGTSNPNLYWYRQAAGRGLQLLFYSVGIGQISSEVPQNLSASRPQDRQFILSSKKLLLSDSGFYLCAWSTSGGTTGTDTQYFGPGTRLTVL.

The chain combines TRBV20-1 with TRBJ2-1; D is unresolved. Looked up from germline, CDR1 is DFQATT and CDR2 is SNEGSKA (reference sequence). CDR3 length: 14 amino acids. Trimming took off 5 bases at V and 7 bases at J, with 18 bases between the two ends. Here the CDR3 DNA reads TGCAGTGCTCCCATGAGCCCCTTGAGGAATGAGCAGTTCTTC. It codes for CSAPMSPLRNEQFF.

The chain uses TRBV7-9 and TRBJ1-2, with TRBD1 identical over 9 bases. CDR1 is SEHNR and CDR2 is FQNEAQ in the germline V gene (reference sequence). The CDR3 contains 16 residues. Trimming at V came to 5 bases and at J to 4 bases, leaving 11 bases not matched to a gene. CDR3: CASSRNEGQGTYGYTF. In DNA form, the CDR3 reads TGTGCCAGCAGCCGAAACGAGGGACAGGGAACCTATGGCTACACCTTC.

The chain employs TRBV10-1 and TRBJ2-7; 7 nucleotides match TRBD2. V dropped 0 bases and J dropped 7; count of bases not matched to a gene: 6. Germline V gene data show CDR1 as WNHNN and CDR2 as SYGVQD (reference sequence). The CDR3 contains 14 residues. This chain's CDR3 is CASSESGREGEQYF. For the CDR3, the DNA is TGCGCCAGCAGTGAGTCTGGCAGGGAGGGGGAGCAGTACTTC.

The chain joins TRBV6-1 to TRBJ2-1; possibly TRBD1 for D (6 bases). Germline V gives CDR1 MNHNS, CDR2 SASEGT. The CDR3 is 15 amino acids. Trimming took off 5 bases at V and 12 bases at J, with 23 bases between the two ends. The CDR3 nucleotides read TGTGCCAGCAGTCGGGACATCGGAAAACAATCTAGGCAGTTCTTC. Translated, it gives CASSRDIGKQSRQFF.

The chain recombines TRBV30 with TRBJ1-2, with 8 bases identical to TRBD1. Losses at the gene ends were 3 bases for V and 4 bases for J; bases not matched to a gene: 7. The CDR3 contains 14 residues. The V gene's germline CDR1 is GTSNPN and CDR2 SVGIG (reference sequence). CDR3 in DNA: TGTGCCTGGAGCTTTCAGGGGGCGAGCTATGGCTACACCTTC. It encodes CAWSFQGASYGYTF. Combining the CDR3 with reference TRBV30 and TRBJ1-2 gives the whole variable domain SQTIHQWPATLVQPVGSPLSLECTVEGTSNPNLYWYRQAAGRGLQLLFYSVGIGQISSEVPQNLSASRPQDRQFILSSKKLLLSDSGFYLCAWSFQGASYGYTFGSGTRLTVV.

The genes are TRBV9 and TRBJ1-3, with D hard to call. This CDR3 comprises 15 residues. With 0 bases removed from V and 2 bases from J, the gap between germline ends came to 9 bases. Germline V gene lookup returns CDR1 SGDLS and CDR2 YYNGEE. Here the CDR3 DNA reads TGTGCCAGCAGCGTAGTGGGGTTACCTGGAAACACCATATATTTT. This codes for CASSVVGLPGNTIYF.

By sample fraction, this clonotype is large. The chain links TRBV19 to TRBJ2-5, with D hard to call. V shed 5 bases and J shed 1 base, with 8 bases lying between them. The CDR3 is 13 amino acids. Germline V gives CDR1 LNHDA, CDR2 SQIVND (reference sequence). The CDR3 spells CASSAHRQETQYF. CDR3 DNA: TGTGCCAGTAGTGCCCACCGCCAAGAGACCCAGTACTTC. Complete variable domain (other parts from reference TRBV19 and TRBJ2-5): DGGITQSPKYLFRKEGQNVTLSCEQNLNHDAMYWYRQDPGQGLRLIYYSQIVNDFQKGDIAEGYSVSREKKESFPLTVTSAQKNPTAFYLCASSAHRQETQYFGPGTRLLVL.

The chain uses TRBV6-1 and TRBJ2-6; 8 positions match TRBD1. Germline V lookup: CDR1 MNHNS, CDR2 SASEGT. The junction had 8 bases not matched to a gene; V was cut back by 10 bases and J by 6 bases. The CDR3 covers 14 residues. As DNA, the CDR3 is TGTGCCACCGCGACAGGGGCGTCGGCCAACGTCCTGACTTTC. This encodes CATATGASANVLTF.

CDR3 in DNA: TGCGCCAGCAGTGAGTCCAGACAGACCACTGAAGCTTTCTTT. As protein: CASSESRQTTEAFF. The chain uses TRBV10-2 and TRBJ1-1, with D tentatively TRBD1 (5 bases). Germline lookup yields CDR1 WSHSY and CDR2 SAAADI. This CDR3 spans 14 amino acids. V was clipped by 0 bases and J by 4 bases, with 9 bases between them.

This clonotype was found a few times. The J gene is TRBJ2-7, the V gene TRBV5-6; tentative D call: TRBD1 (6 bases). The V gene lost 5 bases and the J gene lost 2 bases, with 17 bases spanning the gap. Germline V lookup: CDR1 SGHDT, CDR2 YYEEEE. There are 15 residues in the CDR3. The CDR3 sequence is CASRYTGRGTYEQYF. The DNA for the CDR3 is TGTGCCAGCAGGTATACAGGGAGAGGGACCTACGAGCAGTACTTC.

V gene TRBV7-6 combines with J gene TRBJ1-4, with a weak D call TRBD1 (6 bases). The CDR3 length is 16 residues. The germline V gene encodes CDR1 SGHVS and CDR2 FNYEAQ. V lost 0 bases, J lost 7 bases, and 15 bases lay in between. The CDR3 loop reads CASSLAWGGRLEKLFF. DNA for the CDR3: TGTGCCAGCAGCTTAGCGTGGGGGGGGCGACTTGAAAAACTGTTTTTT.

The sample holds a few counts of this clonotype. The J gene is TRBJ1-2, the V gene TRBV10-3, with 12 bases that match TRBD1. The CDR3 sequence is 16 residues long. The germline V gene has CDR1 ENHRY and CDR2 SYGVKD. Trimming cost V 5 bases and J 2 bases; bases outside gene matches: 6. CDR3 nucleotides: TGTGCCATCAGTTTGGGACAGGGGGCTAGGAACTATGGCTACACCTTC. It specifies CAISLGQGARNYGYTF.

J is TRBJ2-7 and V is TRBV6-5; TRBD1 matches at 9 bases. This CDR3 is 17 amino acids long. V lost 0 bases to trimming and J lost 2 bases; unmatched junction nucleotides: 8. Germline V gene sequence: CDR1 MNHEY, CDR2 SVGAGI. The CDR3 region is CASSYSGDRVRTYEQYF. DNA of the CDR3: TGTGCCAGCAGTTACTCGGGGGACAGGGTCCGCACCTACGAGCAGTACTTC.

By sample fraction, this clonotype is medium-sized. The chain is built from TRBV6-1 and TRBJ1-5; a weak D match, TRBD1 (6 bases). The germline V and J ends were trimmed by 7 bases and 0 bases, with 13 bases remaining between them. CDR1 is MNHNS and CDR2 is SASEGT in the germline V gene. CDR3 length: 15 residues. CDR3 region: CASTLGHSSNQPQHF. DNA for the CDR3: TGTGCCAGCACTTTGGGACACTCTAGCAATCAGCCCCAGCATTTT.

Only a few counts were recorded for this clonotype. The chain couples TRBV27 to TRBJ1-6; D ambiguous. CDR1 and CDR2 (germline): MNHEY, SMNVEV (reference sequence). The CDR3 runs 17 residues. V dropped 3 bases and J dropped 4 bases, with 16 bases sitting between them. DNA for the CDR3: TGTGCCAGCAGTTTTAGGAGTTGGGGTTCTTATAATTCACCCCTCCACTTT. Its protein product is CASSFRSWGSYNSPLHF.